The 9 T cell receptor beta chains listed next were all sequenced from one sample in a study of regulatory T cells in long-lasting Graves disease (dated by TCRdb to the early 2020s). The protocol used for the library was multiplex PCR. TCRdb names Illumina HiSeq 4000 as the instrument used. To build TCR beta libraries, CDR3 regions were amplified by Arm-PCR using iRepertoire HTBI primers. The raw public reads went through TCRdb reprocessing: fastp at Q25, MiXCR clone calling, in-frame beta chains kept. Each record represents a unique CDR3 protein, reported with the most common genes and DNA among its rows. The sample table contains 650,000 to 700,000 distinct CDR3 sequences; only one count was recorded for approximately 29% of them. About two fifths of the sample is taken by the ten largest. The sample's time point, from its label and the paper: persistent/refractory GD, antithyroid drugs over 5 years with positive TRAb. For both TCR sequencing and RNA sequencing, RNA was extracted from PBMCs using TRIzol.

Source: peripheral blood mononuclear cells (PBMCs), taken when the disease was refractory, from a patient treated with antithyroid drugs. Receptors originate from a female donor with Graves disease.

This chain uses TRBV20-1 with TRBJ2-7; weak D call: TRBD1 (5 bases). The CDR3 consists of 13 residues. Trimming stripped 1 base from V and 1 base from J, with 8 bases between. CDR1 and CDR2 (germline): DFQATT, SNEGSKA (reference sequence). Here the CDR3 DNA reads TGCAGTGCTAGAGTCAGGGATTCCTACGAGCAGTACTTC. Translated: CSARVRDSYEQYF.

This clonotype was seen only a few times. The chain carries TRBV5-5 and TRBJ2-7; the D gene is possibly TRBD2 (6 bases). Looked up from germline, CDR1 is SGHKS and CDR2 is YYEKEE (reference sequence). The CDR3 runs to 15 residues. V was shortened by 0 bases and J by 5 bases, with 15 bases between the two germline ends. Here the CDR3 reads CASSLELARAHEQYF. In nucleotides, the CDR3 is TGTGCCAGCAGCTTGGAACTAGCAAGGGCCCACGAGCAGTACTTC. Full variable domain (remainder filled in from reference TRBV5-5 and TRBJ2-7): DAGVTQSPTHLIKTRGQQVTLRCSPISGHKSVSWYQQVLGQGPQFIFQYYEKEERGRGNFPDRFSARQFPNYSSELNVNALLLGDSALYLCASSLELARAHEQYFGPGTRLTVT.

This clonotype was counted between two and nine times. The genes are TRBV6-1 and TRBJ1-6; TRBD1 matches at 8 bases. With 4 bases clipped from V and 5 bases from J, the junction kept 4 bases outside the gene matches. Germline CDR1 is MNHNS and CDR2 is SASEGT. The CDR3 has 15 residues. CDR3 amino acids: CASSAKTGDNSPLHF. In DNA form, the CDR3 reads TGTGCCAGCAGTGCAAAGACAGGGGATAATTCACCCCTCCACTTT.

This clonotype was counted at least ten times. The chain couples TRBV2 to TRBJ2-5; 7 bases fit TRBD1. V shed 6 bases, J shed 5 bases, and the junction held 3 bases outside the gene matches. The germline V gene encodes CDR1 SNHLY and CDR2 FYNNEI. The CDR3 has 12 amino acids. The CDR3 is CASSIQGETQYF. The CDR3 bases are TGTGCCAGCAGCATACAGGGGGAGACCCAGTACTTC.

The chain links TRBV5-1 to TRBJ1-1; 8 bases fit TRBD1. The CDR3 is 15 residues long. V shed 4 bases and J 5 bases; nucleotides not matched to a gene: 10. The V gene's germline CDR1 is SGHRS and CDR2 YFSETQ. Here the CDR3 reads CASSQARQGRTEAFF. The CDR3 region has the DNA TGCGCCAGCAGCCAAGCCAGACAGGGGCGGACTGAAGCTTTCTTT.

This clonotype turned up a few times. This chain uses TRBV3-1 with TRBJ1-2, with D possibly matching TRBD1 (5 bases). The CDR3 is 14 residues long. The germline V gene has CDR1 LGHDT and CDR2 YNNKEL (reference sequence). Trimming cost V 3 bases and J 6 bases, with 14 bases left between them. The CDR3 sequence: CASSHSGAKDGYTF. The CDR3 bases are TGTGCCAGCAGCCACTCCGGGGCTAAGGATGGCTACACCTTC.

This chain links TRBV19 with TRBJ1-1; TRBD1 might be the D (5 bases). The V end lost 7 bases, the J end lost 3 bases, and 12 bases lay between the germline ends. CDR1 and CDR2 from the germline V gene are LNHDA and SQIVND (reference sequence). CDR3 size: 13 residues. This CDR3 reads CASKRQGDTEAFF. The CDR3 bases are TGTGCCAGTAAGCGCCAGGGTGACACTGAAGCTTTCTTT.

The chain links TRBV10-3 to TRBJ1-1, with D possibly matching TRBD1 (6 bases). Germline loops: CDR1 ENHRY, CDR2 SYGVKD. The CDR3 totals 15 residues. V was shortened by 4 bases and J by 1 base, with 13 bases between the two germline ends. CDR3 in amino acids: CAISGQRGQNTEAFF. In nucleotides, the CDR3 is TGTGCCATCAGTGGACAACGGGGACAGAACACTGAAGCTTTCTTT.

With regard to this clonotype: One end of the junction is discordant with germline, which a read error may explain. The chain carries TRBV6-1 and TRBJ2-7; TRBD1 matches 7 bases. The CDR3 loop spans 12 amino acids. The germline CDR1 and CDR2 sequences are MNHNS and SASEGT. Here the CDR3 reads CASSSTGTVLLF. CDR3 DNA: TGTGCCAGCAGTAGCACCGGGACAGTCCTCCTCTTC.